This is a list of T cell receptor beta chains from one sample in a study of molecular identifiers for immune sequencing clone quantification. Via MiXCR, TCRdb re-called the PCR reads, giving one row per CDR3 protein. This sample carries 23,000 or so distinct CDR3 sequences, 17% of them seen once, and the ten largest clones take 0.99%. The sequencing sample was made of naive CD8+ T cells from blood, with Jurkat cell RNA spiked in. The receptors were gathered from a human donor in good health. Some libraries in this study had Jurkat cell RNA spiked in. CDR3s include the opening cysteine and the closing phenylalanine or tryptophan. A D gene is named only where the DNA matches it firmly. Clone size is not always given. Where it is, it says once, few, many or a class for expanded clones.

clone size: many; J gene: TRBJ2-1; V gene: TRBV7-9; D gene: TRBD2; CDR3 DNA: TGTGCCAGCAGCTCGACTAGCGGGAGATACCACAATGAGCAGTTCTTC; CDR3 protein: CASSSTSGRYHNEQFF
clone size: medium-sized; J gene: TRBJ2-7; V gene: TRBV6-1; D gene: .; CDR3 DNA: TGTGCCATTCGGACCGAGGGCTCCTACGAGCAGTACTTC; CDR3 protein: CAIRTEGSYEQYF
clone size: many; J gene: TRBJ2-6; V gene: TRBV10-3; D gene: .; CDR3 DNA: TGTGCCATCAGTGAGGATAGCTCTGGGGCCAACGTCCTGACTTTC; CDR3 protein: CAISEDSSGANVLTF
clone size: many; J gene: TRBJ1-5; V gene: TRBV20-1; D gene: .; CDR3 DNA: TGCAGTGCTAGGGGGACGGAATGGGATCAGCCCCAGCATTTT; CDR3 protein: CSARGTEWDQPQHF
clone size: many; J gene: TRBJ1-2; V gene: TRBV4-3; D gene: .; CDR3 DNA: TGCGCCAGCAGCCAAGATCTCATTTCCCGAAGCTACACCTTC; CDR3 protein: CASSQDLISRSYTF
clone size: many; J gene: TRBJ1-5; V gene: TRBV19; D gene: .; CDR3 DNA: TGTGCCAGTAGTCCCAGGACAGAGATTGGACAGCCCCAGCATTTT; CDR3 protein: CASSPRTEIGQPQHF
clone size: many; J gene: TRBJ2-6; V gene: TRBV6-5; D gene: .; CDR3 DNA: TGTGCCAGCAGCCCACCTGGGGCCAACGTCCTGACTTTC; CDR3 protein: CASSPPGANVLTF
clone size: .; J gene: TRBJ2-7; V gene: TRBV7-9; D gene: TRBD1; CDR3 DNA: TGTGCCAGCAGCCCGCTTAGTGGGACAGGGGCTAGCACCGACTCCTACGAGCAGTACTTC; CDR3 protein: CASSPLSGTGASTDSYEQYF
clone size: many; J gene: TRBJ2-5; V gene: TRBV7-8; D gene: TRBD2; CDR3 DNA: TGTGCCAGCAGCTTAGGGGCCCTACTAGCGGCTCAAGAGACCCAGTACTTC; CDR3 protein: CASSLGALLAAQETQYF
clone size: many; J gene: TRBJ1-2; V gene: TRBV2; D gene: .; CDR3 DNA: TGTGCCAGCAGTCGAGACGATGGCTACACCTTC; CDR3 protein: CASSRDDGYTF
clone size: many; J gene: TRBJ2-3; V gene: TRBV12-3/TRBV12-4; D gene: .; CDR3 DNA: TGTGCCAGCAGGAAGGAGGGACACCGCACAGATACGCAGTATTTT; CDR3 protein: CASRKEGHRTDTQYF
clone size: .; J gene: TRBJ2-3; V gene: TRBV29-1; D gene: TRBD1; CDR3 DNA: TGCAGCGTTGAAACAGGGGGCTCAGGAGATACGCAGTATTTT; CDR3 protein: CSVETGGSGDTQYF
clone size: many; J gene: TRBJ2-1; V gene: TRBV29-1; D gene: .; CDR3 DNA: TGCAGCGTTCGTCTACGGGGTGAGCAGTTCTTC; CDR3 protein: CSVRLRGEQFF
clone size: many; J gene: TRBJ2-7; V gene: TRBV7-9; D gene: .; CDR3 DNA: TGTGCCAGCAGCTCGGGGAACTACCAGGGCTACGAGCAGTACTTC; CDR3 protein: CASSSGNYQGYEQYF
clone size: medium-sized; J gene: TRBJ2-5; V gene: TRBV7-9; D gene: .; CDR3 DNA: TGTGCCAGCAGCGACGCCGAAGAGACCCAGTACTTC; CDR3 protein: CASSDAEETQYF
clone size: many; J gene: TRBJ2-7; V gene: TRBV20-1; D gene: .; CDR3 DNA: TGCAGTGCTAGAGACCTGAGCCGGGACTCCTACGAGCAGTACTTC; CDR3 protein: CSARDLSRDSYEQYF
clone size: many; J gene: TRBJ1-2; V gene: TRBV14; D gene: .; CDR3 DNA: TGTGCCAGCAGCCACCCCCCAGGAGAAGCTAACTATGGCTACACCTTC; CDR3 protein: CASSHPPGEANYGYTF
clone size: many; J gene: TRBJ2-7; V gene: TRBV29-1; D gene: TRBD2; CDR3 DNA: TGCAGCGTTGACACTAGCGGCCCTGAGCAGTACTTC; CDR3 protein: CSVDTSGPEQYF
clone size: many; J gene: TRBJ2-1; V gene: TRBV19; D gene: TRBD2; CDR3 DNA: TGTGCCAGTAGTATCACTAGCGGGGGGGCGAATGAGCAGTTCTTC; CDR3 protein: CASSITSGGANEQFF
clone size: many; J gene: TRBJ2-7; V gene: TRBV28; D gene: TRBD2; CDR3 DNA: TGTGCCAGCAGCTGGGAGGGGTACTACGAGCAGTACTTC; CDR3 protein: CASSWEGYYEQYF
clone size: many; J gene: TRBJ2-7; V gene: TRBV7-9; D gene: .; CDR3 DNA: TGTGCCAGCAGCTTAGGAGGCTATTACGAGCAGTACTTC; CDR3 protein: CASSLGGYYEQYF
clone size: many; J gene: TRBJ2-5; V gene: TRBV20-1; D gene: TRBD2; CDR3 DNA: TGCAGTGCTAGAACTAGCGGTGGGATGGAGACCCAGTACTTC; CDR3 protein: CSARTSGGMETQYF
clone size: many; J gene: TRBJ1-1; V gene: TRBV20-1; D gene: .; CDR3 DNA: TGCAGTGCTTGGTTGGGGGTGAACACTGAAGCTTTCTTT; CDR3 protein: CSAWLGVNTEAFF
clone size: .; J gene: TRBJ2-1; V gene: TRBV4-3; D gene: TRBD2; CDR3 DNA: TGCGCCAGCAGCCAAGATCGGTCTAGCGGGAGCCCATACAATGAGCAGTTCTTC; CDR3 protein: CASSQDRSSGSPYNEQFF
clone size: many; J gene: TRBJ1-6; V gene: TRBV6-5; D gene: .; CDR3 DNA: TGTGCCAGCAGTTACGGTGGGATAAGTTCACCCCTCCACTTT; CDR3 protein: CASSYGGISSPLHF
clone size: many; J gene: TRBJ1-1; V gene: TRBV5-4; D gene: .; CDR3 DNA: TGTGCCAGCAGTTTGCCAGGACGGACGATGAACACTGAAGCTTTCTTT; CDR3 protein: CASSLPGRTMNTEAFF
clone size: many; J gene: TRBJ1-1; V gene: TRBV5-4; D gene: TRBD1; CDR3 DNA: TGTGCCAGCAGCTCCGGACAGGGACCTTTCTTT; CDR3 protein: CASSSGQGPFF
clone size: many; J gene: TRBJ1-1; V gene: TRBV27; D gene: .; CDR3 DNA: TGTGCCAGCAGTTTAGGGGGCACTTGGAACACTGAAGCTTTCTTT; CDR3 protein: CASSLGGTWNTEAFF
clone size: many; J gene: TRBJ2-3; V gene: TRBV27; D gene: TRBD2; CDR3 DNA: TGTGCCAGCAGTTTGGGTCTAGCGGGAGTCCTAGATACGCAGTATTTT; CDR3 protein: CASSLGLAGVLDTQYF
clone size: medium-sized; J gene: TRBJ2-7; V gene: TRBV5-1; D gene: .; CDR3 DNA: TGCGCCAGCAGCTTGGATCCGGGGGGCACCTACGAGCAGTACTTC; CDR3 protein: CASSLDPGGTYEQYF
clone size: many; J gene: TRBJ2-3; V gene: TRBV4-3; D gene: .; CDR3 DNA: TGCGCCAGCAGCCAAGACGACAGTTTTGCAGATACGCAGTATTTT; CDR3 protein: CASSQDDSFADTQYF
clone size: many; J gene: TRBJ1-1; V gene: TRBV19; D gene: .; CDR3 DNA: TGTGCCAGTCCGCAACGGGCCATCGTGTACACTGAAGCTTTCTTT; CDR3 protein: CASPQRAIVYTEAFF
clone size: medium-sized; J gene: TRBJ1-1; V gene: TRBV4-3; D gene: .; CDR3 DNA: TGCGCCAGCAGCCAAGATCCCGGCGCTGAAGCTTTCTTT; CDR3 protein: CASSQDPGAEAFF
clone size: many; J gene: TRBJ1-3; V gene: TRBV25-1; D gene: TRBD1; CDR3 DNA: TGTGCCAGCAGTGAATCACCCCGGGACAGATTTGGAAACACCATATATTTT; CDR3 protein: CASSESPRDRFGNTIYF
clone size: many; J gene: TRBJ1-6; V gene: TRBV27; D gene: .; CDR3 DNA: TGTGCCAGCCGCGGGGCCAATAATTCACCCCTCCACTTT; CDR3 protein: CASRGANNSPLHF
clone size: many; J gene: TRBJ1-2; V gene: TRBV28; D gene: .; CDR3 DNA: TGTGCCAGCAGTTTATTAGATTCAGAAAACTATGGCTACACCTTC; CDR3 protein: CASSLLDSENYGYTF
clone size: many; J gene: TRBJ2-2; V gene: TRBV27; D gene: TRBD2; CDR3 DNA: TGTGCCAGCAGTTTATACGCGGGAGGAAACACCGGGGAGCTGTTTTTT; CDR3 protein: CASSLYAGGNTGELFF
clone size: many; J gene: TRBJ1-2; V gene: TRBV4-3; D gene: TRBD1; CDR3 DNA: TGCGCCAGCAGCCACGGACAGGGGTCCTATGGCTACACCTTC; CDR3 protein: CASSHGQGSYGYTF
clone size: many; J gene: TRBJ2-5; V gene: TRBV6-2/TRBV6-3; D gene: .; CDR3 DNA: TGTGCCAGCAGTTACCGAGAGACCCAGTACTTC; CDR3 protein: CASSYRETQYF
clone size: many; J gene: TRBJ1-1; V gene: TRBV6-2/TRBV6-3; D gene: .; CDR3 DNA: TGTGCCAGCAGTCTCACGCAGGGTGGAGGAGTGTCTGAAGCTTTCTTT; CDR3 protein: CASSLTQGGGVSEAFF
clone size: many; J gene: TRBJ2-7; V gene: TRBV19; D gene: TRBD2; CDR3 DNA: TGTGCCAGTAGCCCAGCGGGAGGCGCCTACGAGCAGTACTTC; CDR3 protein: CASSPAGGAYEQYF
clone size: many; J gene: TRBJ2-1; V gene: TRBV20-1; D gene: .; CDR3 DNA: TGCAGTGCAAATGAGGAGCGCAATGAGCAGTTCTTC; CDR3 protein: CSANEERNEQFF
clone size: many; J gene: TRBJ2-7; V gene: TRBV2; D gene: .; CDR3 DNA: TGTGCCAGCAGTGAAGGCCCTGGGCAGTACTTC; CDR3 protein: CASSEGPGQYF
clone size: .; J gene: TRBJ2-2; V gene: TRBV28; D gene: .; CDR3 DNA: TGTGCCAGCAGCTTCCGACAGGTCACCGGGGAGCTGTTTTTT; CDR3 protein: CASSFRQVTGELFF
clone size: many; J gene: TRBJ2-7; V gene: TRBV25-1; D gene: TRBD1; CDR3 DNA: TGTGCCAGCAGTCTCGGGACAGGTCTCTACGAGCAGTACTTC; CDR3 protein: CASSLGTGLYEQYF
clone size: many; J gene: TRBJ2-1; V gene: TRBV20-1; D gene: TRBD2; CDR3 DNA: TGCAGTGTTCATTCCGGACTAGCGGTCAATGAGCAGTTCTTC; CDR3 protein: CSVHSGLAVNEQFF
clone size: many; J gene: TRBJ2-5; V gene: TRBV6-2/TRBV6-3; D gene: .; CDR3 DNA: TGTGCCAGCAGCCTCCTCGGGGTGACGGGGGAGACCCAGTACTTC; CDR3 protein: CASSLLGVTGETQYF
clone size: once; J gene: TRBJ2-3; V gene: TRBV7-2; D gene: .; CDR3 DNA: TGTGCCAGCAGCACGACGACAGCCAGCACAGATACGCAGTATTTT; CDR3 protein: CASSTTTASTDTQYF
clone size: .; J gene: TRBJ1-3; V gene: TRBV6-5; D gene: .; CDR3 DNA: TGTGCCAGCAGCTCAAGGCCCTCTGGAAACACCATATATTTT; CDR3 protein: CASSSRPSGNTIYF
clone size: many; J gene: TRBJ2-2; V gene: TRBV29-1; D gene: .; CDR3 DNA: TGCAGCGCCTTACAGTTGAACACCGGGGAGCTGTTTTTT; CDR3 protein: CSALQLNTGELFF
clone size: many; J gene: TRBJ2-2; V gene: TRBV29-1; D gene: .; CDR3 DNA: TGCAGCGTTGAAATCCACACAGGGCCCAAATCGAACACCGGGGAGCTGTTTTTT; CDR3 protein: CSVEIHTGPKSNTGELFF
clone size: many; J gene: TRBJ2-3; V gene: TRBV12-3/TRBV12-4; D gene: .; CDR3 DNA: TGTGCCAGCAGTTTGAGGGCAGGGGTGGTAGATACGCAGTATTTT; CDR3 protein: CASSLRAGVVDTQYF
clone size: many; J gene: TRBJ2-5; V gene: TRBV24-1; D gene: TRBD1; CDR3 DNA: TGTGCCACCAGTGACAGGGACAGACTTATGCAAGAGACCCAGTACTTC; CDR3 protein: CATSDRDRLMQETQYF
clone size: many; J gene: TRBJ2-1; V gene: TRBV30; D gene: .; CDR3 DNA: TGTGCCTGGGACTGGCTGGGACATGAGCAGTTCTTC; CDR3 protein: CAWDWLGHEQFF
clone size: many; J gene: TRBJ1-5; V gene: TRBV4-1; D gene: .; CDR3 DNA: TGCGCCAGCAGCCAAGGCTACACTGATCAGCCCCAGCATTTT; CDR3 protein: CASSQGYTDQPQHF
clone size: many; J gene: TRBJ1-1; V gene: TRBV19; D gene: .; CDR3 DNA: TGTGCCAGTAGTAAAACAGTGGGTCGGCCTGAAGCTTTCTTT; CDR3 protein: CASSKTVGRPEAFF
clone size: many; J gene: TRBJ2-3; V gene: TRBV7-9; D gene: TRBD2; CDR3 DNA: TGTGCCAGCAGCTTAAAGTCGGGTGCTCTAGCGGGAGAGACAGATACGCAGTATTTT; CDR3 protein: CASSLKSGALAGETDTQYF
clone size: .; J gene: TRBJ2-7; V gene: TRBV28; D gene: .; CDR3 DNA: TGTGCCAGCAGTCTGACGCGGTTAGGCTCCTACGAGCAGTACTTC; CDR3 protein: CASSLTRLGSYEQYF
clone size: .; J gene: TRBJ2-3; V gene: TRBV7-9; D gene: TRBD1; CDR3 DNA: TGTGCCAGCAGCCCACGAGCCGGGACAGGGAAGACAGATACGCAGTATTTT; CDR3 protein: CASSPRAGTGKTDTQYF
clone size: many; J gene: TRBJ2-1; V gene: TRBV4-1; D gene: .; CDR3 DNA: TGCGCCAGCAGCCAGGGACTTTCCGGCGGGAATGAGCAGTTCTTC; CDR3 protein: CASSQGLSGGNEQFF